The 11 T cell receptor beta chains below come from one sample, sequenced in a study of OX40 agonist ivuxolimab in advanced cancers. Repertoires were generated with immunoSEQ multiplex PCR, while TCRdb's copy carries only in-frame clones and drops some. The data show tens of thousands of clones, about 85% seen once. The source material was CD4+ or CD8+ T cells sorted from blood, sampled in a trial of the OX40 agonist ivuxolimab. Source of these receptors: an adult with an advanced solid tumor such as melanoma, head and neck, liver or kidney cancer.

In nucleotides, the CDR3 is TGCGCCAGCAGCTGGGGGGGCGGAGATACGCAGTATTTT. It codes for CASSWGGGDTQYF. The rearrangement joins TRBV4-1 to TRBJ2-3; D might be TRBD2 (7 bases). CDR1 MGHRA and CDR2 YSYEKL come from the germline V gene. The CDR3 covers 13 residues. Trimming took 5 bases from V and 5 from J, leaving 11 bases between them.

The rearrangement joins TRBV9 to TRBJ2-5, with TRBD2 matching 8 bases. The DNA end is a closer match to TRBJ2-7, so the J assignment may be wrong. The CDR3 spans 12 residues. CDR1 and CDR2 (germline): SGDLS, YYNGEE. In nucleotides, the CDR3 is TGTGCCAGCAGCCCTCGGGAGGGCGAGCAGTACTTC. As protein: CASSPREGEQYF.

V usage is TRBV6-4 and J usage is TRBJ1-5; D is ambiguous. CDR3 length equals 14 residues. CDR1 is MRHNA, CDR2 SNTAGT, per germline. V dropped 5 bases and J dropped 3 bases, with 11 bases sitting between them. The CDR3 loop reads CASSPGRTNQPQHF. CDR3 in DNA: TGTGCCAGCAGTCCGGGGAGGACCAATCAGCCCCAGCATTTT.

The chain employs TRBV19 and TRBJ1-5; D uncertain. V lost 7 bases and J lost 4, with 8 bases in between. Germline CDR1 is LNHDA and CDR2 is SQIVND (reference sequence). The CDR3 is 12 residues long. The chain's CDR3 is CASISGNQPQHF. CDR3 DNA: TGTGCCAGTATTTCGGGGAATCAGCCCCAGCATTTT. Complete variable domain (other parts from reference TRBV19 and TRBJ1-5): DGGITQSPKYLFRKEGQNVTLSCEQNLNHDAMYWYRQDPGQGLRLIYYSQIVNDFQKGDIAEGYSVSREKKESFPLTVTSAQKNPTAFYLCASISGNQPQHFGDGTRLSIL.

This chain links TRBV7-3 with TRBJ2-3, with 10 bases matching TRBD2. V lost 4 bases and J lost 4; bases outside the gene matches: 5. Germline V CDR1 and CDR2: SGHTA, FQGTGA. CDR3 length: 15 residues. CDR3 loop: CASSSIAGGADTQYF. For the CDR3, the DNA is TGTGCCAGCAGCTCCATAGCGGGGGGCGCAGATACGCAGTATTTT.

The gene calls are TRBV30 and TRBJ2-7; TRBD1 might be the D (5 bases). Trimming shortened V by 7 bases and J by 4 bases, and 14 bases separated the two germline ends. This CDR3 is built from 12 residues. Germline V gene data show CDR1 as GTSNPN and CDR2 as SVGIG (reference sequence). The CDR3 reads CASILDSYEQYF. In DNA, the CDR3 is TGTGCCTCGATCCTAGACAGTTACGAGCAGTACTTC.

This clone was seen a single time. The CDR3 loop is CASSLSMGYEQYF. In nucleotides, the CDR3 is TGTGCCAGCAGTTTATCGATGGGTTACGAGCAGTACTTC. The chain combines TRBV27 with TRBJ2-7; D is unclear. From germline, CDR1 is MNHEY and CDR2 SMNVEV (reference sequence). Trimming left V 0 bases short and J 4 bases short, with 7 bases between. The CDR3 is 13 residues long.

The CDR3 sequence is CASRTGTGGSPLHF. In DNA, the CDR3 is TGTGCCAGCCGAACCGGGACAGGGGGTTCACCCCTCCACTTT. This chain uses TRBV2 with TRBJ1-6; 11 bases align to TRBD1. Trimming removed 8 bases from V and 9 bases from J; junction bases left unmatched: 6. From germline, CDR1 is SNHLY and CDR2 FYNNEI. There are 14 residues in the CDR3.

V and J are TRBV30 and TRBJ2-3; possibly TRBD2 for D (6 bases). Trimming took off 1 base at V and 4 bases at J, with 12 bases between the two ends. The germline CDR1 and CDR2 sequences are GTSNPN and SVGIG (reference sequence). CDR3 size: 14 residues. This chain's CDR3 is CAWSGGALADTQYF. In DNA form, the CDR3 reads TGTGCCTGGAGTGGCGGGGCTTTGGCAGATACGCAGTATTTT.

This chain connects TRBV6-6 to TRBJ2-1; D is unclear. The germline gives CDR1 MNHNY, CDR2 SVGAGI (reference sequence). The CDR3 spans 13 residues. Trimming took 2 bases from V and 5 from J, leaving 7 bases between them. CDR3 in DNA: TGTGCCAGCAGTTACGCCCCACACAATGAGCAGTTCTTC. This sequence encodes CASSYAPHNEQFF.

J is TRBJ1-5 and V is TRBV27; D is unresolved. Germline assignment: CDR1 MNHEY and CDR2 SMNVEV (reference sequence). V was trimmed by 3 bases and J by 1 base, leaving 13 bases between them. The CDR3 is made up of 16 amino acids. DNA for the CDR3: TGTGCCAGCAGTTTTGACGGTCCGGCAAGCAATCAGCCCCAGCATTTT. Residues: CASSFDGPASNQPQHF.